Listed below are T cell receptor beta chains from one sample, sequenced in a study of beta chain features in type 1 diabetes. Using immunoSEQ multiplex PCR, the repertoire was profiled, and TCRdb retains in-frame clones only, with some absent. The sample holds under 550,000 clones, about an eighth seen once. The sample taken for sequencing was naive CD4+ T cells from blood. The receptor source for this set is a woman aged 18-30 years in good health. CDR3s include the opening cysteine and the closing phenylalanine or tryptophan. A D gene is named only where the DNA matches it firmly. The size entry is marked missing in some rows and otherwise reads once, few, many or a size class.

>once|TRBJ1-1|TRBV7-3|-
CASSLTGYENTEAFF
TGTGCCAGCAGCCTTACAGGGTACGAGAACACTGAAGCTTTCTTT
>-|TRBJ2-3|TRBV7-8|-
CASSLQPQGNTDTQYF
TGTGCCAGCAGCCTCCAACCCCAGGGGAACACAGATACGCAGTATTTT
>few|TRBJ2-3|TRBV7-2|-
CASKGSSPDTQYF
TGTGCCAGCAAAGGCAGTTCCCCAGATACGCAGTATTTT
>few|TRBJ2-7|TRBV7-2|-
CASSRRGVEYEQYF
TGTGCCAGCAGCCGCCGCGGGGTAGAATACGAGCAGTACTTC
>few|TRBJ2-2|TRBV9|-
CASSVGSHNTGELFF
TGTGCCAGCAGCGTGGGGAGCCACAACACCGGGGAGCTGTTTTTT
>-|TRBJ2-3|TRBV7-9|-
CASSSWDSGSTQYF
TGTGCCAGCAGCTCCTGGGACAGCGGGAGTACGCAGTATTTT
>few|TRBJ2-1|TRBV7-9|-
CASSSSGGSYNEQFF
TGTGCCAGCAGCTCTAGTGGGGGCTCCTACAATGAGCAGTTCTTC
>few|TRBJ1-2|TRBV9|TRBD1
CASSVGFRRQGAGGYTF
TGTGCCAGCAGCGTAGGGTTCCGCCGACAGGGGGCCGGTGGCTACACCTTC
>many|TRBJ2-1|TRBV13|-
CASSLRYGTSNEQFF
TGTGCCAGCAGTCTAAGATATGGGACATCAAATGAGCAGTTCTTC
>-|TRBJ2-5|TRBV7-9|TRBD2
CASRSSGQETQYF
TGTGCCAGCAGATCTAGCGGGCAAGAGACCCAGTACTTC
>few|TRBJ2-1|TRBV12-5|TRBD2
CASGLESSLYPSGSSYEQFF
TGTGCTAGTGGTTTGGAATCCTCACTTTACCCTAGCGGGAGTAGCTATGAGCAGTTCTTC
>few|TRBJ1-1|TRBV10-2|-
CASSDWGNTEAFF
TGCGCCAGCAGTGATTGGGGAAACACTGAAGCTTTCTTT
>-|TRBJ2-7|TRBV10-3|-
CAISKSDTRYYEQYF
TGTGCCATCAGTAAGAGCGATACTAGATACTACGAGCAGTACTTC
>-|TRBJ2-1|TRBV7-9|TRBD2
CASSSGLAGAYEQFF
TGTGCCAGCAGCTCTGGACTAGCGGGAGCGTATGAGCAGTTCTTC
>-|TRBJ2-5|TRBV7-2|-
CASSSYETQYF
TGTGCCAGCAGCTCGTATGAGACCCAGTACTTC
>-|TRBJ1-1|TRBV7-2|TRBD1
CASSLGRGHTEAFF
TGTGCCAGCAGCTTAGGGAGGGGGCACACTGAAGCTTTCTTT
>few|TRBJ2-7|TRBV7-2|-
CASSLGLGRGSYEQYF
TGTGCCAGCAGCTTAGGGTTGGGACGGGGATCCTACGAGCAGTACTTC
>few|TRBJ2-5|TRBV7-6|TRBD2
CASSLALPSGGVQYQETQYF
TGTGCCAGCAGCTTAGCGCTTCCTAGCGGGGGGGTGCAGTACCAAGAGACCCAGTACTTC
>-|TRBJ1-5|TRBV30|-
CAWSVRRSNQPQHF
TGTGCCTGGAGTGTACGGCGTAGCAATCAGCCCCAGCATTTT
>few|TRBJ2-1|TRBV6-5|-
CASSYEAGYNEQFF
TGTGCCAGCAGTTACGAGGCGGGGTACAATGAGCAGTTCTTC
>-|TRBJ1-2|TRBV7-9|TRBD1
CASSLGQGNYGYTF
TGTGCCAGCAGCTTGGGACAGGGGAACTATGGCTACACCTTC
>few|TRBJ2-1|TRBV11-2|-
CASSLEVSGTRQFF
TGTGCCAGCAGCCTAGAGGTCTCCGGGACCAGGCAGTTCTTC
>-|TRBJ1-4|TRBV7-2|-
CASSWGRSEKLFF
TGTGCCAGCAGCTGGGGACGAAGCGAAAAACTGTTTTTT
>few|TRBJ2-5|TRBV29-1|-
CSVEGMGGSRRETQYF
TGCAGCGTTGAAGGAATGGGAGGCAGCCGACGGGAGACCCAGTACTTC
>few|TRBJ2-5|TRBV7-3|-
CASSYTARETQYF
TGTGCCAGCAGCTACACGGCCCGAGAGACCCAGTACTTC
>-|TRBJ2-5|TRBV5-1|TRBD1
CASKTTGGAETQYF
TGCGCCAGCAAGACGACAGGGGGTGCAGAGACCCAGTACTTC
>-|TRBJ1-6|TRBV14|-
CASRVGGWQSPLHF
TGTGCCAGCAGAGTCGGGGGATGGCAATCACCCCTCCACTTT
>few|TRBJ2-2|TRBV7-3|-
CASSPQTGITGELFF
TGTGCCAGCAGCCCGCAGACTGGGATCACCGGGGAGCTGTTTTTT
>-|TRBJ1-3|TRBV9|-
CASSVGRQNSGNTIYF
TGTGCCAGCAGCGTAGGTAGACAAAACTCTGGAAACACCATATATTTT
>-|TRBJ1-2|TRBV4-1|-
CASSHHTGRDNGYTF
TGCGCCAGCAGCCACCACACCGGGCGTGATAATGGCTACACCTTC
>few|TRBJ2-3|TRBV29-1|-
CSASKGPTYTDTQYF
TGCAGCGCTAGCAAGGGGCCCACTTACACAGATACGCAGTATTTT
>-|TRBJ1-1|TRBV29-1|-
CSVSDVWTEAFF
TGCAGCGTTAGTGATGTATGGACTGAAGCTTTCTTT
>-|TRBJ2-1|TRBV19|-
CASSIRARGYNEQFF
TGTGCCAGTAGTATCCGGGCTAGAGGATACAATGAGCAGTTCTTC
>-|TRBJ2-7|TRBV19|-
CASSPRTPTYEQYF
TGTGCCAGTAGTCCCAGGACGCCAACCTACGAGCAGTACTTC
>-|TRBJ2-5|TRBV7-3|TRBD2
CASSLSSGTPQYF
TGTGCCAGCAGCTTAAGTAGCGGGACGCCCCAGTACTTC
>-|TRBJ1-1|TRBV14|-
CASSQADSLEAFF
TGTGCCAGCAGCCAAGCCGACAGTCTTGAAGCTTTCTTT
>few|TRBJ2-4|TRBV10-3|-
CAISESQLVAKNIQYF
TGTGCCATCAGTGAGTCTCAGCTAGTAGCCAAAAACATTCAGTACTTC
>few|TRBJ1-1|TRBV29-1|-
CSVRSGVPEAFF
TGCAGCGTTCGATCAGGGGTCCCTGAAGCTTTCTTT
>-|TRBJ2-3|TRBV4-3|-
CASSQDPLHTQYF
TGCGCCAGCAGCCAAGATCCTCTCCATACGCAGTATTTT
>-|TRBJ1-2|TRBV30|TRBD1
CAWIGTAGGYGYTF
TGTGCCTGGATCGGGACAGCGGGGGGCTATGGCTACACCTTC
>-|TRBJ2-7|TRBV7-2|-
CASRREVGGEQYF
TGTGCCAGCAGGAGGGAGGTCGGCGGCGAGCAGTACTTC
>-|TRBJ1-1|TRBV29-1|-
CSVGTYLPRAFF
TGCAGCGTGGGGACCTACCTGCCAAGAGCTTTCTTT
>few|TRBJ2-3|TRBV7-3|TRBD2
CASSLIALAGGGDTQYF
TGTGCCAGCAGCTTAATCGCACTAGCGGGAGGTGGAGATACGCAGTATTTT
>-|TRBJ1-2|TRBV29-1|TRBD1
CSVDDRAKRNGYTF
TGCAGCGTGGATGACAGGGCTAAAAGGAATGGCTACACCTTC